This T cell receptor (beta chain) is from a study of blood T cell repertoires in COVID-19. The length of the CDR3 is 17 residues. V shed 5 bases, J shed 1 base, and the junction held 6 bases outside the gene matches. CDR1 is ENHRY and CDR2 is SYGVKD in the germline V gene. Profiling relied on immunoSEQ multiplex PCR, and the TCRdb table lists in-frame clones only, not all of them. The data show 120,000 or so clones, about 90% seen once. J is TRBJ2-5 and V is TRBV10-3; TRBD2 aligns across 14 bases. The clonotype comes from a man between 65 and 85 years old who had recovered from COVID-19. The sequenced sample was peripheral blood. The chain's CDR3 is CAISPGTSGSSQETQYF. The CDR3 bases are TGTGCCATCAGTCCCGGGACTAGCGGGAGCTCCCAAGAGACCCAGTACTTC.